A single sample is the source of the 17 T cell receptor beta chains below, sequenced in a study of T-cell memory formation after mild COVID-19. MiXCR was run by TCRdb on the 5' RACE reads, yielding one entry per CDR3 protein. In the table there are about 82,000 distinct CDR3 sequences, 10% to 15% of which are singletons. The sequenced sample was PBMCs or a T cell subset sorted from them (not recorded which). The receptors stem from an adult woman who had mild COVID-19 (a few samples of this study predate the infection). Cell type and time point are not known.

The chain is built from TRBV20-1 and TRBJ2-1, with TRBD2 matching over 8 bases. V lost 3 bases and J lost 2; bases outside the gene matches: 9. The CDR3 is 16 amino acids. Germline V CDR1 and CDR2: DFQATT, SNEGSKA (reference sequence). Here the CDR3 DNA reads TGCAGTGCTAGGGGACTAGTCGAAGGGCCCTACAATGAGCAGTTCTTC. It specifies CSARGLVEGPYNEQFF.

The chain couples TRBV7-3 to TRBJ1-1, with D possibly TRBD1 on 6 matching bases. This CDR3 contains 15 residues. Germline V lookup: CDR1 SGHTA, CDR2 FQGTGA. Trimming cost V 2 bases and J 1 base, with 11 bases left between them. This CDR3 reads CASSLDGTTNTEAFF. In nucleotides, the CDR3 is TGTGCCAGCAGCTTAGACGGGACAACGAACACTGAAGCTTTCTTT.

The chain employs TRBV27 and TRBJ1-2; weak D call: TRBD1 (5 bases). V was cut by 3 bases and J by 6 bases, with 11 bases left in between. The CDR3 length is 13 residues. Germline values: CDR1 MNHEY, CDR2 SMNVEV (reference sequence). The CDR3 DNA reads as TGTGCCAGCAGTTTCGGGGGAGCTGATGGCTACACCTTC. This gives the protein CASSFGGADGYTF.

J is TRBJ2-1 and V is TRBV7-6, with TRBD2 matching over 8 bases. The CDR3 loop spans 17 amino acids. Trimming removed 0 bases from V and 2 bases from J; junction bases left unmatched: 6. Looked up from germline, CDR1 is SGHVS and CDR2 is FNYEAQ. The CDR3 DNA reads as TGTGCCAGCAGCTTAGCGTCGGGAGGGGTCACCTACAATGAGCAGTTCTTC. Its translation is CASSLASGGVTYNEQFF.

CDR3 in amino acids: CASTPPSGLADYNEQFF. The CDR3 DNA follows: TGTGCCAGCACCCCCCCCTCGGGTCTAGCTGATTACAATGAGCAGTTCTTC. The chain couples TRBV12-3 or TRBV12-4 to TRBJ2-1, with D possibly TRBD2 on 5 matching bases. V dropped 7 bases and J dropped 4 bases, with 23 bases sitting between them. The CDR3 consists of 17 residues.

This chain uses TRBV7-9 with TRBJ2-1; 12 bases are shared with TRBD1. CDR3 length: 15 amino acids. V lost 6 bases to trimming and J lost 8 bases; unmatched junction nucleotides: 8. Germline V lookup: CDR1 SEHNR, CDR2 FQNEAQ (reference sequence). The CDR3 reads CASRRPGQGADEQFF. The CDR3, as DNA: TGTGCCAGCAGGAGACCGGGACAGGGGGCCGATGAGCAGTTCTTC.

The CDR3: CSVVGGWGYEQYF. CDR3 nucleotide sequence: TGCAGCGTCGTGGGGGGCTGGGGATACGAGCAGTACTTC. This chain uses TRBV29-1 with TRBJ2-7; D could derive from TRBD1 or TRBD2 (6 bases each). This CDR3 has 13 residues. Trimming left V 6 bases short and J 4 bases short, with 16 bases between. Germline CDR1 is SQVTM and CDR2 is ANQGSEA.

This clonotype has more than one count but fewer than ten. This rearrangement joins TRBV7-6 to TRBJ2-2; TRBD2 matches at 7 bases. The CDR3 covers 16 residues. The germline V gene encodes CDR1 SGHVS and CDR2 FNYEAQ. V was clipped by 3 bases and J by 1 base; unmatched bases: 5. The CDR3 here is CASSLATGGNTGELFF. DNA of the CDR3: TGTGCCAGCAGCTTGGCCACGGGGGGGAACACCGGGGAGCTGTTTTTT. Full variable domain (outside the CDR3, taken from reference TRBV7-6 and TRBJ2-2): GAGVSQSPRYKVTKRGQDVALRCDPISGHVSLYWYRQALGQGPEFLTYFNYEAQQDKSGLPNDRFSAERPEGSISTLTIQRTEQRDSAMYRCASSLATGGNTGELFFGEGSRLTVL.

This chain links TRBV7-9 with TRBJ2-7; D gene ambiguous. From germline, CDR1 is SEHNR and CDR2 FQNEAQ (reference sequence). Trimming shortened V by 5 bases and J by 2 bases, and 7 bases separated the two germline ends. The CDR3 length is 12 residues. The CDR3 bases are TGTGCCAGCAGCCCGAACACCTACGAGCAGTACTTC. Its protein product is CASSPNTYEQYF.

The V and J genes are TRBV5-1 and TRBJ1-1; D unclear. The CDR3 totals 16 residues. Germline values: CDR1 SGHRS, CDR2 YFSETQ. The V gene lost 2 bases and the J gene lost 0 bases, with 14 bases spanning the gap. CDR3 sequence reads: CASSLGGRGVNTEAFF. CDR3 in DNA: TGCGCCAGCAGCTTAGGCGGGCGGGGTGTGAACACTGAAGCTTTCTTT.

The rearrangement joins TRBV4-1 to TRBJ2-1; D may be TRBD1 or TRBD2 (7 bases each). V lost 1 base, J lost 8 bases, and 15 bases lay in between. CDR3 length: 15 residues. Germline CDR1 MGHRA, CDR2 YSYEKL. In nucleotides, the CDR3 is TGCGCCAGCAGCCAAGCAGGGCAGGGGGGGGATGAGCAGTTCTTC. Residues: CASSQAGQGGDEQFF.

This chain connects TRBV12-3 or TRBV12-4 to TRBJ2-5; 8 nucleotides align to TRBD2. With V trimmed by 2 bases and J by 4 bases, 6 bases remained unmatched. The CDR3 covers 15 residues. The chain's CDR3 is CASSLTTSAVETQYF. In DNA form, the CDR3 reads TGTGCCAGCAGTTTAACGACTAGCGCAGTAGAGACCCAGTACTTC.

At least ten counts were recorded for this clonotype. This sequence joins TRBV7-9 and TRBJ2-1; the D is unclear. The V gene lost 0 bases and the J gene lost 6 bases, with 3 bases spanning the gap. This CDR3 contains 12 residues. The germline gives CDR1 SEHNR, CDR2 FQNEAQ (reference sequence). DNA of the CDR3: TGTGCCAGCAGCTTAGCTAGCAATGAGCAGTTCTTC. It encodes CASSLASNEQFF.

This clonotype has only a few counts. The rearrangement joins TRBV29-1 to TRBJ1-2; D uncertain. The germline V and J ends were trimmed by 2 bases and 6 bases, with 16 bases remaining between them. The CDR3 contains 14 residues. CDR1 SQVTM and CDR2 ANQGSEA come from the germline V gene. CDR3 amino acids: CSVESEILIDGYTF. In DNA, the CDR3 is TGCAGCGTTGAAAGCGAGATACTCATAGATGGCTACACCTTC.

This clonotype was seen ten or more times. The rearrangement joins TRBV9 to TRBJ2-7, with D possibly TRBD1 on 6 matching bases. V shed 4 bases and J shed 7 bases, with 12 bases lying between them. The germline V gene has CDR1 SGDLS and CDR2 YYNGEE. The CDR3 runs to 12 residues. In DNA form, the CDR3 reads TGTGCCAGCAGCCATCAGGGGCGGGAGCAGTACTTC. Translation gives CASSHQGREQYF.

V usage is TRBV6-5 and J usage is TRBJ2-7; no clear D. V was clipped by 2 bases and J by 3 bases, with 8 bases between them. The germline gives CDR1 MNHEY, CDR2 SVGAGI. The CDR3 length is 13 residues. Here the CDR3 reads CASSYVRNYEQYF. CDR3 sequence (DNA): TGTGCCAGCAGTTACGTGAGAAACTACGAGCAGTACTTC.

The chain is built from TRBV6-1 and TRBJ1-4, with unresolved D. The CDR3 is made up of 16 amino acids. Germline lookup yields CDR1 MNHNS and CDR2 SASEGT. V dropped 1 base and J dropped 8 bases, with 17 bases sitting between them. CDR3 nucleotide sequence: TGTGCCAGCAGTGAAGAGGCGGACTTAAGTAGCGAAAAACTGTTTTTT. It translates to CASSEEADLSSEKLFF.